The sequence of this TCR beta chain was determined in a study of blood T cell repertoires in COVID-19. Under the authors' procedure: The authors estimated nucleated cell counts from reference gene primer amplification. TCRdb keeps only in-frame clones here, not all; method: immunoSEQ multiplex PCR. From that table come the V and J calls and clone size; the DNA was used to work out D and trimming. The data show some 50,000 clones, 80% to 90% seen once. The CDR3 spans 13 residues. CDR1 and CDR2 (germline): ENHRY, SYGVKD. Deletions cut 4 bases from V and 8 bases from J, with 11 bases between. The receptor comes from a human donor in a cohort sampled during active COVID-19. The chain is built from TRBV10-3 and TRBJ1-4; D uncertain. The sequencing input was peripheral blood. Here the CDR3 reads CAISGRIEEKLFF. The CDR3 nucleotides are TGTGCCATCAGTGGGAGGATCGAAGAAAAACTGTTTTTT.